Shown below are 9 T cell receptor beta chains from a single sample sequenced in a study of molecular identifiers for immune sequencing clone quantification. TCRdb passed the PCR reads through MiXCR, listing each CDR3 protein once. The data show around 94,000 distinct CDR3 sequences, with under 40% seen just once and roughly 9.7% held by the top ten. Sequencing was done on a sample of naive CD8+ T cells from blood, with Jurkat cell RNA spiked in. Described subset: FACS-sorted CD8+CD4-CCR7+CD45RA+ naive T cells. These receptors were taken from a human donor in good health. Some libraries in this study had Jurkat cell RNA spiked in.

V usage is TRBV11-2 and J usage is TRBJ2-3, with 10 bases fitting TRBD2. This CDR3 has 17 amino acids. The germline gives CDR1 SGHAT, CDR2 FQNNGV. The J segment lost 5 bases and the V segment lost 1 base, leaving 9 bases of the junction unmatched. This chain's CDR3 is CASSLVYSGRFGDTQYF. In DNA, the CDR3 is TGTGCCAGCAGCTTAGTATATAGCGGGAGGTTTGGAGATACGCAGTATTTT.

For this clonotype: A much larger clonotype is one base distant, so this may be a read error. V is TRBV7-8 and J is TRBJ2-3, with TRBD1 as a possible D gene (6 bases). CDR1 SGHVS and CDR2 FQNEAQ come from the germline V gene. The CDR3 has 17 residues. V was clipped by 0 bases and J by 4 bases, with 17 bases between them. The DNA of the CDR3 is TGTGCCAGCAGCTTAGCGAAAGGGGACATTGTCGCAGATACGCAGTATTTT. It encodes CASSLAKGDIVADTQYF.

This chain uses TRBV6-1 with TRBJ2-7; tentative D call: TRBD2 (5 bases). V gave up 4 bases and J gave up 5 bases, with 21 bases separating them. The CDR3 is 16 residues long. The germline gives CDR1 MNHNS, CDR2 SASEGT. This CDR3 is CASSAARRGRGDEQYF. The CDR3 nucleotides are TGTGCCAGCAGTGCAGCCCGACGAGGGAGAGGCGACGAGCAGTACTTC.

This clonotype is categorized as medium-sized. J is TRBJ2-2 and V is TRBV29-1; D is perhaps TRBD1 or TRBD2 (6 bases each). The V end was cut by 4 bases, the J end by 6 bases, with 9 bases between. The CDR3 totals 12 residues. The germline V gene encodes CDR1 SQVTM and CDR2 ANQGSEA. CDR3 coding DNA: TGCAGCGTTGTGGGGGGCTCCGGGGAGCTGTTTTTT. It codes for CSVVGGSGELFF.

The V and J genes are TRBV9 and TRBJ2-7, with 10 bases aligning to TRBD2. CDR3 length equals 16 residues. V shed 1 base, J shed 9 bases, and the junction held 13 bases outside the gene matches. Germline assignment: CDR1 SGDLS and CDR2 YYNGEE. The DNA for the CDR3 is TGTGCCAGCAGCGTATCTGGGACTAGCGTTCTACGGGGGCAGTACTTC. Translated: CASSVSGTSVLRGQYF.

This clonotype appeared a few times. This chain connects TRBV2 to TRBJ2-3, with 13 bases aligning to TRBD2. This CDR3 has 16 amino acids. Germline CDR1 is SNHLY and CDR2 is FYNNEI. V lost 5 bases to trimming and J lost 5 bases; unmatched junction nucleotides: 7. This chain's CDR3 is CASSWGTSGIGDTQYF. The CDR3 DNA reads as TGTGCCAGCAGTTGGGGGACTAGCGGGATCGGAGATACGCAGTATTTT.

V is TRBV4-3 and J is TRBJ2-2; D unclear. The length of the CDR3 is 13 residues. The V gene's germline CDR1 is LGHNA and CDR2 YSLEER. V was shortened by 3 bases and J by 5 bases, with 7 bases between the two germline ends. DNA for the CDR3: TGCGCCAGCAGCCAGACGCTGACCGGGGAGCTGTTTTTT. It is translated as CASSQTLTGELFF.

This clonotype was found many times. CDR3: CASSLEGANQPQHF. In nucleotides, the CDR3 is TGTGCCAGCAGTTTAGAGGGGGCTAATCAGCCCCAGCATTTT. This sequence joins TRBV28 and TRBJ1-5; 7 bases line up with TRBD1. This CDR3 comprises 14 residues. The germline gives CDR1 MDHEN, CDR2 SYDVKM. V was clipped by 2 bases and J by 4 bases; unmatched bases: 2.

The J gene is TRBJ2-5, the V gene TRBV6-2 or TRBV6-3; 7 bases are a match to TRBD1. CDR3 length: 16 amino acids. Trimming removed 0 bases from V and 3 bases from J; junction bases left unmatched: 7. Germline assignment: CDR1 MNHEY and CDR2 SVGEGT. The CDR3 DNA follows: TGTGCCAGCAGTTACTCCCCGGGACAGAGCGAAGAGACCCAGTACTTC. Amino acid sequence: CASSYSPGQSEETQYF.